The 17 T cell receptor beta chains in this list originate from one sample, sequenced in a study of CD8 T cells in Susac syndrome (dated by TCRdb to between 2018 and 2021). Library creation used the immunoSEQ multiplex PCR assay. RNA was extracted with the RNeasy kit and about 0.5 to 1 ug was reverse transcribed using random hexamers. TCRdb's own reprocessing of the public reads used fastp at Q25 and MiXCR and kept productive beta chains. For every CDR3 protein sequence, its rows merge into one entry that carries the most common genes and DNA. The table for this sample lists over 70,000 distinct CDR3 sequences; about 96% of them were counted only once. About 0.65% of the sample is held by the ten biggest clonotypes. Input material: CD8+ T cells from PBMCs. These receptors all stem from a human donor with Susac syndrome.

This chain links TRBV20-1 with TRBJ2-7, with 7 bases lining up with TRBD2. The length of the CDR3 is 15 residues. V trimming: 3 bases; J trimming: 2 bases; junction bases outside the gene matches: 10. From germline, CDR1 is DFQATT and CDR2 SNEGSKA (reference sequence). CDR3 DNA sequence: TGCAGTGCTAGGGGACTAACGTCCGCGGCCTACGAGCAGTACTTC. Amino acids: CSARGLTSAAYEQYF.

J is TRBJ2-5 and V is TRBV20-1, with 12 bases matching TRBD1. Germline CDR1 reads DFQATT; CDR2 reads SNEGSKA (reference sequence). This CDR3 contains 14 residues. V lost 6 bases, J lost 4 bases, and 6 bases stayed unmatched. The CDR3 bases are TGCAGTGCGACCGGGACAGGGGGCCGAGAGACCCAGTACTTC. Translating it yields CSATGTGGRETQYF.

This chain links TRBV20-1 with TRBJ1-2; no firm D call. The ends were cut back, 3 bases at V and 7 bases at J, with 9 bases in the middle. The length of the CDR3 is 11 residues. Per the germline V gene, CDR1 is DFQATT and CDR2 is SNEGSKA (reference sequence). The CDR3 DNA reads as TGCAGTGCTAGTACGCCTATTGGCTACACCTTC. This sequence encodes CSASTPIGYTF.

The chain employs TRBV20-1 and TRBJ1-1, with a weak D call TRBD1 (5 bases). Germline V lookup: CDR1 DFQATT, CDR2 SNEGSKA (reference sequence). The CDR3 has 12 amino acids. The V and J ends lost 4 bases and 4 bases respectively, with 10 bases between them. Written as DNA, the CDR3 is TGCAGTGCTACTACCGGGGGCACTGAAGCTTTCTTT. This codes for CSATTGGTEAFF.

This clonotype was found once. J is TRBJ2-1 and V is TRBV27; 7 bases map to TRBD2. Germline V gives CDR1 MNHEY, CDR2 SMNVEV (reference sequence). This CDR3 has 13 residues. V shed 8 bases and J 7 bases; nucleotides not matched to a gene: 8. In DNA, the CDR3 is TGTGCCAGCGCACTAGCGTCTGGGAATGAGCAGTTCTTC. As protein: CASALASGNEQFF.

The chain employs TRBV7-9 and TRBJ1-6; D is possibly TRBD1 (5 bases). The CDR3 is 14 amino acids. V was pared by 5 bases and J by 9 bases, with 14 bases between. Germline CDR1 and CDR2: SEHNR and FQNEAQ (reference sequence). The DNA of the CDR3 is TGTGCCAGCAGCGGGGGACGGAATGGTTCACCCCTCCACTTT. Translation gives CASSGGRNGSPLHF.

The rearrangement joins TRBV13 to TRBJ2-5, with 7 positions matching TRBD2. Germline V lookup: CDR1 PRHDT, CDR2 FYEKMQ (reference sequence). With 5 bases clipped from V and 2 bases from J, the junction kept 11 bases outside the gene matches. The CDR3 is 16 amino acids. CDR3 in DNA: TGTGCCAGCAGCGTAAACCGGGACTACCTACAAGAGACCCAGTACTTC. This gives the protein CASSVNRDYLQETQYF.

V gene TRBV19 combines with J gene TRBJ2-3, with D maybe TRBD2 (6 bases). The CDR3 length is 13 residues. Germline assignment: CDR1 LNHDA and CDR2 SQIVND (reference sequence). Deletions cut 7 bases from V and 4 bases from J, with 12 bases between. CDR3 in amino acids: CASKSPGADTQYF. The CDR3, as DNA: TGTGCCAGTAAGAGTCCGGGAGCAGATACGCAGTATTTT.

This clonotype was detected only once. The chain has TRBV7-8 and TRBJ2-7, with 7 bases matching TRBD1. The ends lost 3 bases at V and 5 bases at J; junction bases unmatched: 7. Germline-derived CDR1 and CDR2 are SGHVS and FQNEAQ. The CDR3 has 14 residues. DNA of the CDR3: TGTGCCAGCAGCTTGGGGCAGGGGGAGAACGAGCAGTACTTC. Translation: CASSLGQGENEQYF.

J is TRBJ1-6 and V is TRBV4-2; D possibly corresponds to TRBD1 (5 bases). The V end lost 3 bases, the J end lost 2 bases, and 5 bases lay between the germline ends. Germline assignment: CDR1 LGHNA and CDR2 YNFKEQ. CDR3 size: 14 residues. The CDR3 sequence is CASSQGAYNSPLHF. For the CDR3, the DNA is TGTGCCAGCAGCCAGGGGGCCTATAATTCACCCCTCCACTTT.

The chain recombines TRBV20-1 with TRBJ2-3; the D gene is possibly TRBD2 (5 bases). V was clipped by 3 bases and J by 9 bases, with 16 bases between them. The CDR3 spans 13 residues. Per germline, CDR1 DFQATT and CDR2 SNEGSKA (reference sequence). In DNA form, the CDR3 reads TGCAGTGCTAGGTCGGTGAGGGTGGCAACGCAGTATTTT. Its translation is CSARSVRVATQYF.

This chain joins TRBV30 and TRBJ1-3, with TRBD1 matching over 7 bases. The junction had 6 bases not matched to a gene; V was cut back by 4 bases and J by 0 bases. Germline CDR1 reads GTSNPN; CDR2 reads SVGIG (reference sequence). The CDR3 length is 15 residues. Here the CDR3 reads CAWIRDRGSGNTIYF. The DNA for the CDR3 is TGTGCCTGGATCCGGGACAGAGGCTCTGGAAACACCATATATTTT.

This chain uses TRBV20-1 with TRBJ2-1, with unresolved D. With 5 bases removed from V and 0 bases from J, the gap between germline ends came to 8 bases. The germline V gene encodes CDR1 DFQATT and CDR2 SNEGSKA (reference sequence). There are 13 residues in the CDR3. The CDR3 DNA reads TGCAGTGCTTACTACAGCTCCTACAATGAGCAGTTCTTC. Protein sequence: CSAYYSSYNEQFF.

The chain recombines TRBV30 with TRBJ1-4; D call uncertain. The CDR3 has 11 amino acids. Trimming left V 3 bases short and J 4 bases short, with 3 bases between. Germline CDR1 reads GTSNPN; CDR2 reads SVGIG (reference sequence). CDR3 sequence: CAWSLNEKLFF. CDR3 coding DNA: TGTGCCTGGAGCCTTAATGAAAAACTGTTTTTT.

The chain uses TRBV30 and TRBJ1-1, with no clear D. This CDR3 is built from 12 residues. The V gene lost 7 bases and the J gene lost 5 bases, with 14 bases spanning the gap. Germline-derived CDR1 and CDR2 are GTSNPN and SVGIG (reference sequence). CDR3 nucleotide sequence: TGTGCCTTCGAAGGAGGAGGGACTGAAGCTTTCTTT. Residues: CAFEGGGTEAFF.

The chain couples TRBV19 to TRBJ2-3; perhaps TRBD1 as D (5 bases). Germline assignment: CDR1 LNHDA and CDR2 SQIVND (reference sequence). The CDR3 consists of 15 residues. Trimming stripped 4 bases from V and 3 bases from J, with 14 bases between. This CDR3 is CASSKPGIRTDTQYF. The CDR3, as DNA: TGTGCCAGTAGTAAACCAGGGATTCGGACAGATACGCAGTATTTT.

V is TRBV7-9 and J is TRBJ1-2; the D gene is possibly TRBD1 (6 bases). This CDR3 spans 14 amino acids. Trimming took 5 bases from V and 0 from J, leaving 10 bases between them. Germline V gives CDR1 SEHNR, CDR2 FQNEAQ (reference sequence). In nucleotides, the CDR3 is TGTGCCAGCAGCATGGACAGCCCTAACTATGGCTACACCTTC. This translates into CASSMDSPNYGYTF.